These 26 T cell receptor beta chains originate from one sample sequenced in a study of T cells in Graves' hyperthyroidism and ophthalmopathy. Amplification of TCR beta CDR3 regions used RNA as the template. The study used the HTBI primer set for a first-round RT-PCR of the TCR CDR3. TCRdb analysed the multiplex PCR reads with MiXCR anew, one entry per CDR3 protein. The sample lists approximately 400,000 distinct CDR3 sequences; about 14% were seen once. The sample consisted of blood. The receptors originated from a woman aged 30 to 39 with Graves' ophthalmopathy.

There are a few counts of this clonotype. This chain uses TRBV10-3 with TRBJ2-1; 10 bases are shared with TRBD1. The germline gives CDR1 ENHRY, CDR2 SYGVKD. With 6 bases clipped from V and 1 base from J, the junction kept 12 bases outside the gene matches. This CDR3 is built from 18 residues. The CDR3 coding sequence is TGTGCCATCAGCTCCGGGACAGGGGACCCCGCATCCTACAATGAGCAGTTCTTC. It encodes CAISSGTGDPASYNEQFF.

This clonotype was recorded at least ten times. This chain joins TRBV6-2 or TRBV6-3 and TRBJ2-5, with D possibly being TRBD1 (6 bases). Germline lookup yields CDR1 MNHEY and CDR2 SVGEGT. The V gene lost 5 bases and the J gene lost 4 bases, with 20 bases spanning the gap. There are 16 residues in the CDR3. The CDR3 DNA sequence: TGTGCCAGCAGTAGGGGGAGAACCTCAGAAGGAGAGACCCAGTACTTC. It is translated as CASSRGRTSEGETQYF.

A few counts support this clonotype. One base away lies a much larger clone, so this may be a sequencing read error. The chain is built from TRBV20-1 and TRBJ2-1; D may match TRBD1 or TRBD2 (5 bases each). In germline, CDR1 is DFQATT, CDR2 SNEGSKA (reference sequence). The CDR3 has 12 amino acids. Trimming left V 2 bases short and J 5 bases short, with 7 bases between. The CDR3 here is CSARRDHNEQFF. The CDR3 DNA reads TGCAGTGCTAGAAGGGACCACAATGAGCAGTTCTTC.

This clonotype showed up many times. V usage is TRBV7-2 and J usage is TRBJ1-5, with a weak D call TRBD1 (5 bases). The germline V gene encodes CDR1 SGHTA and CDR2 FQGNSA. The CDR3 consists of 14 residues. Trimming shortened V by 7 bases and J by 8 bases, and 18 bases separated the two germline ends. CDR3 coding DNA: TGTGCCAGCACCGGGACGACAGAGTTGGAGCCCCAGCATTTT. As protein: CASTGTTELEPQHF. The full variable domain, in which reference TRBV7-2 and TRBJ1-5 provide the parts outside the CDR3, is GAGVSQSPSNKVTEKGKDVELRCDPISGHTALYWYRQSLGQGLEFLIYFQGNSAPDKSGLPSDRFSAERTGGSVSTLTIQRTQQEDSAVYLCASTGTTELEPQHFGDGTRLSIL.

This clonotype was counted many times. The V call is TRBV27, the J call TRBJ1-5; no clear D. Germline lookup yields CDR1 MNHEY and CDR2 SMNVEV (reference sequence). The CDR3 totals 15 residues. V shed 3 bases and J shed 0 bases, with 9 bases lying between them. CDR3 sequence (DNA): TGTGCCAGCAGTTTTCAGGAGAATAGCAATCAGCCCCAGCATTTT. Translated, it gives CASSFQENSNQPQHF.

The chain couples TRBV9 to TRBJ1-2; D unresolved. This CDR3 has 13 residues. Germline V gene data show CDR1 as SGDLS and CDR2 as YYNGEE. Trimming pared 3 bases from V and 1 base from J, leaving 7 bases between. The CDR3 DNA is TGTGCCAGCAGCGAAGACGGTAACTATGGCTACACCTTC. This gives the protein CASSEDGNYGYTF. The variable domain in full, completed from reference TRBV9 and TRBJ1-2, reads DSGVTQTPKHLITATGQRVTLRCSPRSGDLSVYWYQQSLDQGLQFLIQYYNGEERAKGNILERFSAQQFPDLHSELNLSSLELGDSALYFCASSEDGNYGYTFGSGTRLTVV.

In the case of this clonotype: A read error may explain this, as a much larger clone is one base away. The chain combines TRBV28 with TRBJ1-6; D is uncertain. Germline assignment: CDR1 MDHEN and CDR2 SYDVKM. The CDR3 length is 15 residues. CDR3 region: CASSFVIPYNSPLRF. CDR3 nucleotides: TGTGCCAGCAGTTTTGTTATCCCCTATAATTCACCCCTCCGCTTT.

This clonotype was recorded many times. The chain couples TRBV11-2 to TRBJ2-7; 10 bases are a match to TRBD1. The V and J ends lost 1 base and 6 bases, in that order; junction bases with no gene match: 9. The CDR3 loop spans 16 amino acids. In germline, CDR1 is SGHAT, CDR2 FQNNGV. CDR3 sequence reads: CASSLGGVGQGSEQYF. CDR3 sequence (DNA): TGTGCCAGCAGCTTAGGTGGTGTGGGACAGGGGTCCGAGCAGTACTTC.

This clonotype was seen at least ten times. V is TRBV20-1 and J is TRBJ2-5; D perhaps matches TRBD1 (6 bases). Germline loops: CDR1 DFQATT, CDR2 SNEGSKA (reference sequence). The length of the CDR3 is 15 residues. The V end lost 6 bases, the J end lost 1 base, and 18 bases lay between the germline ends. The CDR3 loop reads CSATGQRESQETQYF. Written as DNA, the CDR3 is TGCAGTGCGACCGGACAGAGGGAATCCCAAGAGACCCAGTACTTC.

This clonotype was seen many times. The chain recombines TRBV9 with TRBJ2-2; 7 positions agree with TRBD2. V shed 2 bases, J shed 2 bases, and the junction held 9 bases outside the gene matches. The CDR3 runs 17 residues. Germline V gene data show CDR1 as SGDLS and CDR2 as YYNGEE. The chain's CDR3 is CASSVHSSGGNTGELFF. CDR3 coding DNA: TGTGCCAGCAGCGTTCACTCTAGCGGAGGAAACACCGGGGAGCTGTTTTTT.

In this sample, this clonotype turned up many times. The CDR3 loop reads CSAQPRSGTSGGTDTQYF. CDR3 nucleotides: TGCAGTGCCCAACCTAGATCCGGGACTAGCGGGGGCACAGATACGCAGTATTTT. V gene TRBV20-1 combines with J gene TRBJ2-3; 13 positions agree with TRBD2. Per germline, CDR1 DFQATT and CDR2 SNEGSKA (reference sequence). V was clipped by 6 bases and J by 1 base; unmatched bases: 13. The CDR3 consists of 18 residues.

This clonotype was counted many times. The chain is built from TRBV20-1 and TRBJ2-1; 9 bases line up with TRBD1. Germline lookup yields CDR1 DFQATT and CDR2 SNEGSKA (reference sequence). The CDR3 contains 13 residues. V trimming: 3 bases; J trimming: 9 bases; junction bases outside the gene matches: 6. The CDR3, as DNA: TGCAGTGCTAGGACAGGGGGTGTCGTTGAGCAGTTCTTC. Translating gives CSARTGGVVEQFF.

This clonotype came up many times. The chain uses TRBV3-1 and TRBJ1-1, with D maybe TRBD1 (5 bases). Germline CDR1 is LGHDT and CDR2 is YNNKEL (reference sequence). V lost 3 bases and J lost 0, with 11 bases in between. The CDR3 length is 15 residues. The CDR3 sequence: CASSQSRGVNTEAFF. CDR3 bases: TGTGCCAGCAGCCAGAGTCGGGGGGTGAACACTGAAGCTTTCTTT.

This clonotype appeared many times. V and J are TRBV12-3 or TRBV12-4 and TRBJ1-4; no clear D gene. The CDR3 is 16 amino acids. V was trimmed by 3 bases and J by 4 bases, leaving 15 bases between them. The CDR3 bases are TGTGCCAGCAGTTTTTGGTTCTCTTGGGATAATGAAAAACTGTTTTTT. This sequence encodes CASSFWFSWDNEKLFF.

The V call is TRBV25-1, the J call TRBJ2-1, with 8 bases fitting TRBD2. This CDR3 has 16 amino acids. V gave up 5 bases and J gave up 9 bases; unmatched junction bases: 15. Germline V gene lookup returns CDR1 MGHDK and CDR2 SYGVNS. Written as DNA, the CDR3 is TGTGCCAGCAGTATCCAATCGGGACTAGGGTACGGTGAGCAGTTCTTC. This gives the protein CASSIQSGLGYGEQFF.

The V gene is TRBV12-5, the J gene TRBJ1-2, with D uncertain. This CDR3 has 15 residues. Germline V gene sequence: CDR1 LGHNT, CDR2 FRNRAP. The ends were cut back, 5 bases at V and 1 base at J, with 14 bases in the middle. The CDR3 DNA follows: TGTGCTAGTGGTCCGGCATTCAGCCTTAACTATGGCTACACCTTC. Protein sequence: CASGPAFSLNYGYTF.

This clonotype was seen a handful of times. A much larger clone sits a single nucleotide away, making a read error possible. The chain is built from TRBV28 and TRBJ1-5; D is possibly TRBD1 (6 bases). Trimming left V 7 bases short and J 4 bases short, with 14 bases between. Per the germline V gene, CDR1 is MDHEN and CDR2 is SYDVKM. The length of the CDR3 is 14 residues. CDR3 loop: CASTLEGVNQPQHF. For the CDR3, the DNA is TGTGCCAGCACTCTGGAGGGGGTAAATCAGCCCCAGCATTTT. Complete variable domain (other parts from reference TRBV28 and TRBJ1-5): DVKVTQSSRYLVKRTGEKVFLECVQDMDHENMFWYRQDPGLGLRLIYFSYDVKMKEKGDIPEGYSVSREKKERFSLILESASTNQTSMYLCASTLEGVNQPQHFGDGTRLSIL.

At least ten counts were recorded for this clonotype. This chain uses TRBV7-2 with TRBJ2-5; 10 positions agree with TRBD2. The J segment lost 5 bases and the V segment lost 5 bases, leaving 8 bases of the junction unmatched. In germline, CDR1 is SGHTA, CDR2 FQGNSA. The CDR3 has 15 amino acids. In nucleotides, the CDR3 is TGTGCCAGCAGCCCACCCGGGACTAGCGACGAGACCCAGTACTTC. It is translated as CASSPPGTSDETQYF.

This clonotype was seen ten or more times. This chain links TRBV24-1 with TRBJ2-1, with D possibly matching TRBD1 (7 bases). The CDR3 is 16 amino acids. The germline V and J ends were trimmed by 0 bases and 7 bases, with 15 bases remaining between them. CDR1 is KGHDR and CDR2 is SFDVKD in the germline V gene. The chain's CDR3 is CATSDLGDSRGNEQFF. The CDR3 DNA reads as TGTGCCACCAGTGATTTGGGGGACAGTCGGGGGAATGAGCAGTTCTTC.

At least ten counts were recorded for this clonotype. The gene calls are TRBV7-2 and TRBJ2-7; 8 bases are shared with TRBD2. The length of the CDR3 is 15 residues. Germline CDR1 is SGHTA and CDR2 is FQGNSA. V shed 4 bases, J shed 1 base, and the junction held 6 bases outside the gene matches. CDR3 DNA: TGTGCCAGCAGCTCCCGGGGGGGCAGATCCTACGAGCAGTACTTC. It codes for CASSSRGGRSYEQYF.

This clonotype has more than one count but fewer than ten. The J gene is TRBJ2-7, the V gene TRBV27; D is possibly TRBD1 (5 bases). The length of the CDR3 is 15 residues. The germline gives CDR1 MNHEY, CDR2 SMNVEV (reference sequence). The V gene lost 2 bases and the J gene lost 6 bases, with 17 bases spanning the gap. The CDR3 reads CASSLGGRVISEQYF. CDR3 in DNA: TGTGCCAGCAGTTTAGGTGGCAGGGTTATCAGCGAGCAGTACTTC.

This clonotype was observed at least ten times. This rearrangement joins TRBV2 to TRBJ2-2, with 12 bases fitting TRBD2. Unmatched junction bases numbered 1, after V lost 4 bases and J lost 4 bases. The CDR3 consists of 15 residues. Germline-derived CDR1 and CDR2 are SNHLY and FYNNEI. The CDR3 DNA sequence: TGTGCCAGCAGTGCTAGCGGGGGGGCCACCGGGGAGCTGTTTTTT. Translation gives CASSASGGATGELFF.

V gene TRBV6-4 combines with J gene TRBJ2-7; 9 nucleotides match TRBD1. V was clipped by 0 bases and J by 4 bases; unmatched bases: 7. CDR3 length equals 16 residues. Germline CDR1 MRHNA, CDR2 SNTAGT. The CDR3 loop reads CASSDSPGQGAYEQYF. In DNA form, the CDR3 reads TGTGCCAGCAGTGACTCCCCGGGACAGGGCGCATACGAGCAGTACTTC.

This clonotype was counted at least ten times. As DNA, the CDR3 is TGTGCCAGCAGCTCCGCGCCCAACAACAATGAGCAGTTCTTC. Its protein product is CASSSAPNNNEQFF. The gene calls are TRBV11-2 and TRBJ2-1; D not certain. The CDR3 spans 14 residues. From germline, CDR1 is SGHAT and CDR2 FQNNGV. V gave up 4 bases and J gave up 5 bases, with 12 bases separating them.

This clonotype was seen more than once but under ten times. The V gene is TRBV2, the J gene TRBJ2-5, with a tentative D call TRBD2 (5 bases). Trimming took 8 bases from V and 5 from J, leaving 12 bases between them. This CDR3 has 12 residues. Germline loops: CDR1 SNHLY, CDR2 FYNNEI. The CDR3 DNA reads as TGTGCCAGCTCTTTCGGGGAGGAGACCCAGTACTTC. It yields the protein CASSFGEETQYF. Full variable domain (remainder filled in from reference TRBV2 and TRBJ2-5): EPEVTQTPSHQVTQMGQEVILRCVPISNHLYFYWYRQILGQKVEFLVSFYNNEISEKSEIFDDQFSVERPDGSNFTLKIRSTKLEDSAMYFCASSFGEETQYFGPGTRLLVL.

This clonotype was seen repeatedly, ten times or more. This rearrangement joins TRBV11-2 to TRBJ2-1, with TRBD2 identical over 8 bases. This CDR3 has 15 residues. CDR1 SGHAT and CDR2 FQNNGV come from the germline V gene. Losses at the gene ends were 0 bases for V and 7 bases for J; bases not matched to a gene: 5. The CDR3 spells CASSLEAGEWNEQFF. DNA for the CDR3: TGTGCCAGCAGCTTAGAAGCGGGGGAATGGAATGAGCAGTTCTTC.